What follows are 27 T cell receptor beta chains derived from one specimen sequenced in a study of CD8 T cells in ankylosing spondylitis. TCRdb re-analysed the 5' RACE reads in MiXCR, keeping a single row per CDR3 protein. The sample lists roughly 35,000 distinct CDR3 sequences; under 15% were seen once. Input material: synovial fluid, either unsorted or a sorted T cell fraction (not recorded which). These receptors came from a male donor with ankylosing spondylitis.

In this sample, this clonotype turned up many times. The rearrangement links TRBV5-6 to TRBJ2-7; D uncertain. The CDR3 is made up of 12 amino acids. V was pared by 4 bases and J by 1 base, with 6 bases between. Germline CDR1 reads SGHDT; CDR2 reads YYEEEE. CDR3 coding DNA: TGTGCCAGCAGCGTAGGGTCCTACGAGCAGTACTTC. This gives the protein CASSVGSYEQYF.

The sample holds a few counts of this clonotype. The chain has TRBV27 and TRBJ2-7; TRBD2 might be the D (7 bases). The V gene's germline CDR1 is MNHEY and CDR2 SMNVEV (reference sequence). V was pared by 2 bases and J by 4 bases, with 15 bases between. The CDR3 is made up of 15 amino acids. CDR3 sequence reads: CASSLGGGKYYEQYF. The CDR3 DNA reads TGTGCCAGCAGTTTAGGGGGGGGCAAGTATTACGAGCAGTACTTC.

This clonotype has just a few counts. The V call is TRBV11-2, the J call TRBJ2-2, with a tentative D call TRBD1 (6 bases). The germline V and J ends were trimmed by 1 base and 8 bases, with 26 bases remaining between them. There are 19 residues in the CDR3. Germline CDR1 and CDR2: SGHAT and FQNNGV. CDR3 in DNA: TGTGCCAGCAGCTTAGGAGGTTCGGGGCAGGGGCCCGTTTATGGGGAGCTGTTTTTT. The encoded protein is CASSLGGSGQGPVYGELFF.

Many counts were recorded for this clonotype. V gene TRBV5-1 combines with J gene TRBJ2-1; TRBD2 matches 8 bases. CDR1 and CDR2 (germline): SGHRS, YFSETQ. Germline trimming cut 4 bases from V and 6 bases from J; bases unmatched to any gene: 12. This CDR3 spans 16 amino acids. DNA for the CDR3: TGCGCCAGCAGCCCGACCCCAGCGGGGGAATTCAATGAGCAGTTCTTC. This codes for CASSPTPAGEFNEQFF.

This clonotype was counted between two and nine times. The rearrangement uses TRBV5-1 and TRBJ1-5, with D perhaps TRBD1 (5 bases). CDR3 length equals 15 residues. Germline assignment: CDR1 SGHRS and CDR2 YFSETQ. Trimming pared 5 bases from V and 2 bases from J, leaving 14 bases between. CDR3 DNA: TGCGCCAGCAGTTTAATGACAGCAGGCAATCAGCCCCAGCATTTT. It yields the protein CASSLMTAGNQPQHF.

This clonotype has only a few counts. The V call is TRBV15, the J call TRBJ2-2; D not certain. CDR3 size: 15 residues. Trimming took off 0 bases at V and 2 bases at J, with 7 bases between the two ends. The germline V gene has CDR1 LNHNV and CDR2 YYDKDF (reference sequence). The CDR3 protein is CATSRDYSNTGELFF. The CDR3 DNA sequence: TGTGCCACCAGCAGAGATTATAGTAACACCGGGGAGCTGTTTTTT.

This clonotype has at least ten counts. The chain carries TRBV20-1 and TRBJ2-7; D possibly corresponds to TRBD2 (5 bases). The germline V gene has CDR1 DFQATT and CDR2 SNEGSKA (reference sequence). The V and J ends lost 5 bases and 0 bases respectively, with 14 bases between them. This CDR3 has 14 amino acids. CDR3 residues: CSALTTLSSYEQYF. The CDR3, as DNA: TGCAGTGCTTTGACTACCCTGAGCTCCTACGAGCAGTACTTC.

This clonotype has a count of ten or more. V usage is TRBV5-4 and J usage is TRBJ2-7, with 9 positions matching TRBD2. The germline V gene encodes CDR1 SGHNT and CDR2 YYREEE (reference sequence). J was trimmed by 6 bases and V by 3 bases; bases with no gene match: 7. The CDR3 covers 14 residues. This chain's CDR3 is CASSYYAGGGEQYF. The CDR3, as DNA: TGTGCCAGCAGCTACTATGCGGGAGGGGGCGAGCAGTACTTC.

Many counts were recorded for this clonotype. The chain links TRBV5-8 to TRBJ1-5; possibly TRBD1 for D (6 bases). The germline V gene has CDR1 SGHTS and CDR2 YDEGEE. The V end lost 1 base, the J end lost 6 bases, and 14 bases lay between the germline ends. This CDR3 region has 15 residues. CDR3 region: CASSLSSRGTQPQHF. The CDR3 region has the DNA TGTGCCAGCAGCTTGTCGTCCAGGGGCACTCAGCCCCAGCATTTT. The full variable domain, rest sourced from reference TRBV5-8 and TRBJ1-5, is EAGVTQSPTHLIKTRGQQATLRCSPISGHTSVYWYQQALGLGLQFLLWYDEGEERNRGNFPPRFSGRQFPNYSSELNVNALELEDSALYLCASSLSSRGTQPQHFGDGTRLSIL.

This clonotype was seen repeatedly, ten times or more. V usage is TRBV27 and J usage is TRBJ2-7; the match to TRBD2 covers 13 bases. Germline V gene lookup returns CDR1 MNHEY and CDR2 SMNVEV (reference sequence). The CDR3 extends over 15 amino acids. V dropped 6 bases and J dropped 3; count of bases not matched to a gene: 5. CDR3 bases: TGTGCCAGCAGCACTAGCGGGGGGGCCTACTACGAGCAGTACTTC. The encoded protein is CASSTSGGAYYEQYF.

CDR3 sequence (DNA): TGTGCCAGTAGTAATGACCATGAGCAGTTCTTC. Translated: CASSNDHEQFF. This chain connects TRBV19 to TRBJ2-1; D remains unclear. The CDR3 is made up of 11 amino acids. Trimming took off 4 bases at V and 8 bases at J, with 6 bases between the two ends. The V gene's germline CDR1 is LNHDA and CDR2 SQIVND (reference sequence). The full variable domain, rest sourced from reference TRBV19 and TRBJ2-1, is DGGITQSPKYLFRKEGQNVTLSCEQNLNHDAMYWYRQDPGQGLRLIYYSQIVNDFQKGDIAEGYSVSREKKESFPLTVTSAQKNPTAFYLCASSNDHEQFFGPGTRLTVL.

This clonotype was found a few times. It may be a read error: a sequence one base away is much more abundant. This chain joins TRBV29-1 and TRBJ1-1, with 8 bases aligning to TRBD1. From germline, CDR1 is SQVTM and CDR2 ANQGSEA. The ends lost 5 bases at V and 0 bases at J; junction bases unmatched: 2. This CDR3 spans 13 amino acids. DNA of the CDR3: TGCAGCGTTTCGGACAGGGTGAACACTGAAGCTTTCTTT. Its protein is CSVSDRVNTEAFF.

The gene calls are TRBV3-1 and TRBJ2-7, with 7 bases fitting TRBD1. With V trimmed by 1 base and J by 2 bases, 14 bases remained unmatched. CDR3 length: 18 residues. Germline loops: CDR1 LGHDT, CDR2 YNNKEL (reference sequence). The CDR3 spells CASSQGAPDTGVAYEQYF. The CDR3 nucleotides read TGTGCCAGCAGCCAAGGTGCCCCCGACACAGGGGTGGCCTACGAGCAGTACTTC.

The chain uses TRBV18 and TRBJ2-7; D gene ambiguous. Trimming removed 3 bases from V and 2 bases from J, with 5 bases in between. Per germline, CDR1 KGHSH and CDR2 LQKENI. CDR3 length: 12 amino acids. The CDR3 region has the DNA TGTGCCAGCTCACCTGACACCTACGAGCAGTACTTC. It codes for CASSPDTYEQYF.

Ten or more counts support this clonotype. The rearrangement uses TRBV7-9 and TRBJ2-4; no reliable D call. V was trimmed by 7 bases and J by 5 bases, leaving 9 bases between them. The CDR3 loop spans 12 amino acids. Germline CDR1 is SEHNR and CDR2 is FQNEAQ (reference sequence). CDR3 region: CASKSNENIQYF. CDR3 sequence (DNA): TGTGCCAGCAAGTCCAATGAAAACATTCAGTACTTC.

This clonotype appeared many times. For the CDR3, the DNA is TGTGCCTGGACGAACTCCCGATTCGCTGAAGCTTTCTTT. It translates to CAWTNSRFAEAFF. The genes are TRBV30 and TRBJ1-1; D ambiguous. Per the germline V gene, CDR1 is GTSNPN and CDR2 is SVGIG (reference sequence). Trimming took 4 bases from V and 6 from J, leaving 15 bases between them. This CDR3 is 13 amino acids long. The entire variable domain, with the rest obtained from reference TRBV30 and TRBJ1-1, is as follows: SQTIHQWPATLVQPVGSPLSLECTVEGTSNPNLYWYRQAAGRGLQLLFYSVGIGQISSEVPQNLSASRPQDRQFILSSKKLLLSDSGFYLCAWTNSRFAEAFFGQGTRLTVV.

This clonotype was detected many times. The J gene is TRBJ2-7, the V gene TRBV4-1; 11 nucleotides agree with TRBD2. Germline V gene lookup returns CDR1 MGHRA and CDR2 YSYEKL. The CDR3 runs to 15 residues. With V trimmed by 0 bases and J by 5 bases, 3 bases remained unmatched. In nucleotides, the CDR3 is TGCGCCAGCAGCCAAGAGGCTAGCGGGAGGAACGAGCAGTACTTC. It codes for CASSQEASGRNEQYF.

This clonotype was seen ten or more times. This chain joins TRBV12-3 or TRBV12-4 and TRBJ2-5; the D gene is possibly TRBD2 (6 bases). The germline V and J ends were trimmed by 4 bases and 2 bases, with 14 bases remaining between them. The CDR3 sequence is 15 residues long. The DNA for the CDR3 is TGTGCCAGCAGTTCCCTCACTAGCCAACAAGAGACCCAGTACTTC. Amino acids: CASSSLTSQQETQYF.

This clonotype is medium-sized by share. The chain carries TRBV7-6 and TRBJ1-3; TRBD1 matches at 8 bases. This CDR3 spans 14 amino acids. Germline lookup yields CDR1 SGHVS and CDR2 FNYEAQ. Germline trimming cut 5 bases from V and 3 bases from J; bases unmatched to any gene: 3. CDR3 sequence: CASSPTGDGNTIYF. The CDR3 DNA reads TGTGCCAGCAGCCCGACAGGGGATGGAAACACCATATATTTT.

V is TRBV7-9 and J is TRBJ1-6; the D is unclear. Germline CDR1 is SEHNR and CDR2 is FQNEAQ (reference sequence). The CDR3 totals 13 residues. Between the trimmed V and J ends, which lost 1 base and 10 bases, there was a span of 8 bases. The CDR3 DNA reads TGTGCCAGCAGCTTAGGCTCTGTATCACCCCTCCACTTT. It translates to CASSLGSVSPLHF.

This clonotype has only a few counts. V is TRBV13 and J is TRBJ2-1; D perhaps matches TRBD2 (6 bases). The V gene lost 0 bases and the J gene lost 9 bases, with 6 bases spanning the gap. This CDR3 is 12 amino acids long. CDR1 and CDR2 (germline): PRHDT, FYEKMQ (reference sequence). CDR3 sequence (DNA): TGTGCCAGCAGCTTAGGGGGGGGTGAGCAGTTCTTC. Protein product: CASSLGGGEQFF.

This clonotype was counted between two and nine times. This chain links TRBV24-1 with TRBJ1-3, with D hard to call. The CDR3 contains 16 residues. Germline CDR1 KGHDR, CDR2 SFDVKD. With 3 bases removed from V and 0 bases from J, the gap between germline ends came to 11 bases. The CDR3 coding sequence is TGTGCCACCAGTGATCCCCGAGTGAACTCTGGAAACACCATATATTTT. This gives the protein CATSDPRVNSGNTIYF.

This clonotype was seen only a few times. The V call is TRBV5-1, the J call TRBJ2-3; 9 bases fit TRBD1. The CDR3 has 17 amino acids. V was clipped by 0 bases and J by 5 bases; unmatched bases: 10. Germline CDR1 and CDR2: SGHRS and YFSETQ. In nucleotides, the CDR3 is TGCGCCAGCAGCTTGGTACCTAGGGGACAGGGACAAGATACGCAGTATTTT. As protein: CASSLVPRGQGQDTQYF.

This clonotype was seen at least ten times. The rearrangement uses TRBV6-1 and TRBJ2-2; D may be TRBD1 or TRBD2 (5 bases each). The CDR3 consists of 16 residues. Trimming left V 0 bases short and J 3 bases short, with 11 bases between. Germline V gene data show CDR1 as MNHNS and CDR2 as SASEGT. The CDR3 is CASSEASGTYTGELFF. The DNA of the CDR3 is TGTGCCAGCAGTGAAGCTTCCGGGACGTACACCGGGGAGCTGTTTTTT.

This clonotype was seen more than once but under ten times. The chain joins TRBV9 to TRBJ2-1; 7 bases match TRBD2. This CDR3 spans 15 amino acids. Germline lookup yields CDR1 SGDLS and CDR2 YYNGEE. The V and J ends lost 7 bases and 4 bases, in that order; junction bases with no gene match: 11. The CDR3 DNA sequence: TGTGCCAGCGGTGAAGGTCTAGCGGATTACAATGAGCAGTTCTTC. This gives the protein CASGEGLADYNEQFF.

This clonotype was found many times. This chain uses TRBV28 with TRBJ2-2; the D call may be TRBD1 or TRBD2 (6 bases each). The CDR3 is made up of 13 amino acids. In germline, CDR1 is MDHEN, CDR2 SYDVKM. Trimming took off 10 bases at V and 6 bases at J, with 15 bases between the two ends. CDR3 amino acids: CATSGGGPGELFF. CDR3 DNA: TGTGCCACCTCAGGAGGGGGTCCCGGGGAGCTGTTTTTT. The full variable domain, with the rest looked up from reference TRBV28 and TRBJ2-2, is DVKVTQSSRYLVKRTGEKVFLECVQDMDHENMFWYRQDPGLGLRLIYFSYDVKMKEKGDIPEGYSVSREKKERFSLILESASTNQTSMYLCATSGGGPGELFFGEGSRLTVL.

V is TRBV27 and J is TRBJ2-7; 8 nucleotides line up with TRBD1. J gave up 6 bases and V 4 bases, and 11 bases lay outside the gene matches. The CDR3 spans 15 residues. Germline values: CDR1 MNHEY, CDR2 SMNVEV (reference sequence). The CDR3: CASSWSPGGGSEQYF. The CDR3 nucleotides are TGTGCCAGCAGTTGGAGTCCAGGGGGCGGCTCCGAGCAGTACTTC.